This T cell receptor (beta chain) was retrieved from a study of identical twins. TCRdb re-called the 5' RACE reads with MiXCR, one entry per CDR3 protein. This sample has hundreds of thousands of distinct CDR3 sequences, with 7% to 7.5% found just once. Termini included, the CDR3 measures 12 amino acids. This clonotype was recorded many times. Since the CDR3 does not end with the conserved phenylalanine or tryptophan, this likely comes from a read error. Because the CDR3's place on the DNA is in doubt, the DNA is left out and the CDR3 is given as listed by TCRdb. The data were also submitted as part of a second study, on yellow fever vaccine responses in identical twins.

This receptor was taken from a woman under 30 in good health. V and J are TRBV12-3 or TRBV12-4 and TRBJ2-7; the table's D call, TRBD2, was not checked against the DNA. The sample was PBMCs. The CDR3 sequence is CASSHGLAEPDL.